These 9 T cell receptor beta chains were all obtained from the same sample, sequenced in a study of T cell changes during pregnancy in multiple sclerosis. TCRdb's copy holds only in-frame clones and misses some; the assay was immunoSEQ multiplex PCR. The sample gives approximately 25,000 clones, 88% of which show up once; 0.74% is in the top ten. The input for sequencing was CD4+ T cells from peripheral blood mononuclear cells, taken in the first trimester of pregnancy. Receptors were obtained from a female donor in good health, enrolled as a control in a pregnancy study.

The chain is built from TRBV5-6 and TRBJ1-5, with a possible D match to TRBD1 (6 bases). Trimming cost V 1 base and J 6 bases, with 11 bases left between them. This CDR3 is 14 amino acids long. Germline V lookup: CDR1 SGHDT, CDR2 YYEEEE. The CDR3 region is CASSLYRASQPQHF. DNA for the CDR3: TGTGCCAGCAGCTTGTACAGGGCTAGTCAGCCCCAGCATTTT.

The gene calls are TRBV19 and TRBJ2-7, with 7 bases matching TRBD2. V was pared by 6 bases and J by 0 bases, with 8 bases of the junction left unmatched. The CDR3 is made up of 15 amino acids. Germline V gives CDR1 LNHDA, CDR2 SQIVND (reference sequence). Here the CDR3 DNA reads TGTGCCAGTAGGCCGCAACTAGCGAGCTCCTACGAGCAGTACTTC. It encodes CASRPQLASSYEQYF.

This chain links TRBV4-2 with TRBJ1-4, with 12 bases identical to TRBD1. Germline V gene data show CDR1 as LGHNA and CDR2 as YNFKEQ. J lost 8 bases, V lost 5 bases, and 18 bases had no gene match. This CDR3 has 19 amino acids. This CDR3 is CASSSRAQGQGARKEKLFF. CDR3 coding DNA: TGTGCCAGCAGCTCGAGGGCCCAGGGACAGGGGGCGCGAAAGGAAAAACTGTTTTTT.

The chain uses TRBV5-8 and TRBJ2-7; 9 bases are shared with TRBD2. The CDR3 consists of 17 residues. After removal of 1 base from V and 3 bases from J, the junction contained 11 bases not matched to a gene. From germline, CDR1 is SGHTS and CDR2 YDEGEE. The CDR3 bases are TGTGCCAGCAGCTTGTATAGCGGGGGCCTTGATTACTACGAGCAGTACTTC. It is translated as CASSLYSGGLDYYEQYF. Combining the CDR3 with reference TRBV5-8 and TRBJ2-7 gives the whole variable domain EAGVTQSPTHLIKTRGQQATLRCSPISGHTSVYWYQQALGLGLQFLLWYDEGEERNRGNFPPRFSGRQFPNYSSELNVNALELEDSALYLCASSLYSGGLDYYEQYFGPGTRLTVT.

The rearrangement joins TRBV7-8 to TRBJ1-3, with D perhaps TRBD1 (6 bases). The CDR3 sequence is 16 residues long. Germline V CDR1 and CDR2: SGHVS, FQNEAQ. Trimming removed 1 base from V and 1 base from J, with 11 bases in between. DNA for the CDR3: TGTGCCAGCAGCTTAGACAGGGTTTTATCTGGAAACACCATATATTTT. Residues: CASSLDRVLSGNTIYF.

The CDR3 sequence: CASSSGGYPNNEQFF. The CDR3 coding sequence is TGTGCCAGCAGCTCTGGGGGGTACCCCAACAATGAGCAGTTCTTC. The V gene is TRBV9, the J gene TRBJ2-1, with D perhaps TRBD2 (6 bases). Trimming shortened V by 4 bases and J by 5 bases, and 16 bases separated the two germline ends. The CDR3 length is 15 residues. CDR1 is SGDLS, CDR2 YYNGEE, per germline.

Comments on this clone: At the DNA level, this CDR3 is encoded by other sequences in the same sample as well. The chain joins TRBV11-2 to TRBJ1-4, with no clear D. V gave up 1 base and J gave up 0 bases, with 9 bases separating them. Germline-derived CDR1 and CDR2 are SGHAT and FQNNGV. The CDR3 has 16 residues. The CDR3, as DNA: TGTGCCAGCAGCTTAGGTAGCCTTGCAACTAATGAAAAACTGTTTTTT. Its translation: CASSLGSLATNEKLFF.

The gene calls are TRBV9 and TRBJ2-7, with 8 nucleotides matching TRBD1. Germline V gene data show CDR1 as SGDLS and CDR2 as YYNGEE. The CDR3 spans 15 residues. J lost 3 bases, V lost 3 bases, and 8 bases had no gene match. The CDR3 bases are TGTGCCAGCAGCGCGACCGGGACAGGAATCTACGAGCAGTACTTC. Translating it yields CASSATGTGIYEQYF.

The gene calls are TRBV30 and TRBJ1-2; 8 nucleotides align to TRBD1. The V segment lost 7 bases and the J segment 4 bases; nucleotides outside the gene matches: 14. The CDR3 runs to 15 residues. CDR1 is GTSNPN and CDR2 is SVGIG in the germline V gene (reference sequence). CDR3 coding DNA: TGTGCCTACCTGACTGACAGGGGTTTTGTCTATGGCTACACCTTC. Translating gives CAYLTDRGFVYGYTF.